These T cell receptor beta chains were read from a single sample in a study of beta chain features in type 1 diabetes. This table comes from immunoSEQ multiplex PCR, and its TCRdb copy is limited to in-frame clones, with some not included. The sample lists some 330,000 clones, around 13% occurring once. The specimen was naive CD4+ T cells from blood. The source is a woman aged 18-29 years with type 1 diabetes. The CDR3 runs from the conserved cysteine through the conserved F or W. The D gene is left open where the match is weak. Only some rows state a clone size, as once, few, many or a class for expanded clones.

v_call	d_call	j_call	clone_size	cdr3_nt	cdr3_aa
TRBV11-2	-	TRBJ2-3	-	TGTGCCAGCAGCTTAGGTAACAGAGATACGCAGTATTTT	CASSLGNRDTQYF
TRBV14	-	TRBJ2-2	few	TGTGCCAGCAGCCCCCTGGGGGACACCATCACCGGGGAGCTGTTTTTT	CASSPLGDTITGELFF
TRBV30	-	TRBJ2-1	few	TGTGCCTGGAGTGGGGGCGGTGAGCAGTTCTTC	CAWSGGGEQFF
TRBV29-1	TRBD1	TRBJ2-4	-	TGCAGCGTTGGACAGGGCGTGATAAATAACATTCAGTACTTC	CSVGQGVINNIQYF
TRBV4-1	TRBD2	TRBJ2-7	few	TGCGCCAGCAGCCCGCTCTCGCTAGCGGGACGACACGAGCAGTACTTC	CASSPLSLAGRHEQYF
TRBV6-5	-	TRBJ2-1	few	TGTGCCAGCAGCAACGGGGTAGCCGCCAATGAGCAGTTCTTC	CASSNGVAANEQFF
TRBV5-1	TRBD2	TRBJ2-1	few	TGCGCCAGCAGCTCTCAAACTAGCGGGGGGAATGAGCAGTTCTTC	CASSSQTSGGNEQFF
TRBV7-9	-	TRBJ1-4	-	TGTGCCAGCAGCCCCAAAGGGGCCGGGGAAAAACTGTTTTTT	CASSPKGAGEKLFF
TRBV21-1	-	TRBJ1-1	-	TGTGCCAGCAGCAAATTCCAGGGCCCGAACACTGAAGCTTTCTTT	CASSKFQGPNTEAFF
TRBV21-1	-	TRBJ2-7	few	TGTGCCAGCAGCACGGGAGGGCCGAGTGAGCAGTACTTC	CASSTGGPSEQYF
TRBV7-2	-	TRBJ1-5	-	TGTGCCAGCAGCTCCCAGGCCTCAGGGGTACAGCCCCAGCATTTT	CASSSQASGVQPQHF
TRBV5-1	-	TRBJ1-2	-	TGCGCCAGCAGCCCTACCGGACAGCCCTATGGCTACACCTTC	CASSPTGQPYGYTF
TRBV27	TRBD2	TRBJ2-7	-	TGTGCCAGCAGGCGGGGGAGCTCCTACGAGCAGTACTTC	CASRRGSSYEQYF
TRBV4-1	-	TRBJ2-7	-	TGCGCCAGCAGTCCGGGGACACAAGCCTACGAGCAGTACTTC	CASSPGTQAYEQYF
TRBV28	TRBD2	TRBJ2-7	-	TGTGCCAGCAGTTTGGGCGGGAGGGTTAGAGACGAGCAGTACTTC	CASSLGGRVRDEQYF
TRBV28	TRBD2	TRBJ2-5	-	TGTGCCAGCAGTTTATCCTCGGGAGGATACCAAGAGACCCAGTACTTC	CASSLSSGGYQETQYF
TRBV5-1	TRBD1	TRBJ1-6	few	TGCGCCAGCAGCTTGGGAACAGGGGGCGGCTCACCCCTCCACTTT	CASSLGTGGGSPLHF
TRBV4-1	-	TRBJ2-6	-	TGCGCCAGCAGCCATGCGGGACTCTTCTCTGGGGCCAACGTCCTGACTTTC	CASSHAGLFSGANVLTF
TRBV27	-	TRBJ2-7	-	TGTGCCAGCAGTTCCGCAGACAGAACCTACGAGCAGTACTTC	CASSSADRTYEQYF
TRBV7-2	TRBD2	TRBJ2-5	few	TGTGCCAGCAGCTTTCAGGCTAGCGGGCAAGAGACCCAGTACTTC	CASSFQASGQETQYF
TRBV6-5	TRBD2	TRBJ2-1	few	TGTGCCAGCAGTGCGGGACTAGCGGGAGTAGGTGAGCAGTTCTTC	CASSAGLAGVGEQFF
TRBV6-5	TRBD2	TRBJ2-1	-	TGTGCCAGCAGTTACAGCCTAGCGGGGAGGGGGTATGAGCAGTTCTTC	CASSYSLAGRGYEQFF
TRBV30	-	TRBJ1-5	-	TGTGCCTGGAGTGCGGCGGTTAATCAGCCCCAGCATTTT	CAWSAAVNQPQHF
TRBV28	TRBD1	TRBJ2-7	-	TGTGCCACTTTCGGCACGGGACAGGGGGCACGCGAGCAGTACTTC	CATFGTGQGAREQYF